The next 2 T cell receptor beta chains were all read from a single sample in a study of CXCR3-negative and CXCR3-positive naive CD8 T cells. In preparing the TRB cDNA libraries, 5' RACE with UMI labels was used. TCRdb reprocessed the 5' RACE reads and reports one entry per CDR3 protein, with no DNA. In all, the sample yields tens of thousands of distinct CDR3 sequences. Source material: memory CD8+ T cells from blood. These receptors originate from a human donor in good health. Some clones in this sample may be carry-over from other donors' samples.

J is TRBJ1-4 and V is TRBV4-2; TCRdb selects TRBD1, and the lack of DNA leaves this call unchecked. CDR1 LGHNA and CDR2 YNFKEQ come from the germline V gene. The CDR3 is made up of 15 amino acids. The CDR3 reads CASSPLSWEAEKLFF.

The rearrangement links TRBV29-1 to TRBJ2-3. The CDR3 sequence is 15 residues long. The germline gives CDR1 SQVTM, CDR2 ANQGSEA. CDR3 region: CSVEDLRGDTDTQYF.